A single sample is the source of the 15 T cell receptor beta chains below, sequenced in a study of low-dose radiotherapy and immunotherapy resistance in tumors. Primers used for first-strand cDNA, a TRAV- and TRBV-specific set, covered both alpha and beta chains. The PCR that amplified TCRs ran for around 20 cycles, relying on a constant-region primer and a V-primer adapter. TCRdb itself ran the reads through MiXCR, one entry per CDR3 protein. The sample has approximately 7,800 distinct CDR3 sequences, approximately 57% seen once; the top ten hold about 13%. All receptors derive from a human donor with advanced metastatic prostate, ovarian, gallbladder or colorectal cancer (not recorded which). This table probably holds off-target reads from a library built for another chain.

In DNA form, the CDR3 reads TGTGCCAGCAGTTCAGTGGGCCTTTCCTACGAGCAGTACTTC. Translated: CASSSVGLSYEQYF. The chain joins TRBV28 to TRBJ2-7; the D is unclear. Germline V gene data show CDR1 as MDHEN and CDR2 as SYDVKM. V lost 4 bases and J 1 base, leaving 11 bases between the germline ends. There are 14 residues in the CDR3.

The rearrangement uses TRBV20-1 and TRBJ2-5, with 7 bases fitting TRBD1. V gave up 5 bases and J gave up 4 bases; unmatched junction bases: 7. This CDR3 has 13 amino acids. Germline values: CDR1 DFQATT, CDR2 SNEGSKA (reference sequence). The CDR3 region is CSALPGGRETQYF. The CDR3 coding sequence is TGCAGTGCTTTGCCAGGGGGAAGAGAGACCCAGTACTTC.

The genes are TRBV5-1 and TRBJ2-7, with D perhaps assigned TRBD1 or TRBD2 (5 bases each). Trimming took off 4 bases at V and 5 bases at J, with 16 bases between the two ends. Per the germline V gene, CDR1 is SGHRS and CDR2 is YFSETQ. The CDR3 has 14 residues. The CDR3 DNA follows: TGCGCCAGCAGCCCGGGGCAGGGTTTGGACGAGCAGTACTTC. It yields the protein CASSPGQGLDEQYF.

The rearrangement joins TRBV2 to TRBJ1-5; D remains unclear. CDR3 length equals 17 residues. The V end lost 3 bases, the J end lost 2 bases, and 17 bases lay between the germline ends. Germline V gene data show CDR1 as SNHLY and CDR2 as FYNNEI. The CDR3 reads CASSDSGTPMGNQPQHF. The CDR3 DNA reads TGTGCCAGCAGTGATTCGGGCACGCCAATGGGCAATCAGCCCCAGCATTTT.

The chain carries TRBV5-5 and TRBJ1-4; D uncertain. Germline values: CDR1 SGHKS, CDR2 YYEKEE (reference sequence). This CDR3 is 15 amino acids long. Between the trimmed V and J ends, which lost 1 base and 2 bases, there was a span of 9 bases. As DNA, the CDR3 is TGTGCCAGCAGCTTGCCGCTACAGACTAATGAAAAACTGTTTTTT. It translates to CASSLPLQTNEKLFF.

In this sample, this clonotype turned up a few times. The J gene is TRBJ2-7, the V gene TRBV3-1, with D perhaps TRBD2 (5 bases). Trimming stripped 1 base from V and 2 bases from J, with 9 bases between. Germline lookup yields CDR1 LGHDT and CDR2 YNNKEL (reference sequence). This CDR3 has 14 residues. The CDR3 DNA is TGTGCCAGCAGCCAAGGAGGGTTTGCCTACGAGCAGTACTTC. This gives the protein CASSQGGFAYEQYF.

This clonotype was counted a few times. This rearrangement joins TRBV5-4 to TRBJ2-3, with 10 bases aligning to TRBD2. The CDR3 consists of 15 residues. From germline, CDR1 is SGHNT and CDR2 YYREEE (reference sequence). The V segment lost 4 bases and the J segment 0 bases; nucleotides outside the gene matches: 2. CDR3 nucleotides: TGTGCCAGCAGCATAGCGGGGGGCAGCACAGATACGCAGTATTTT. Translated: CASSIAGGSTDTQYF.

The table lists this clonotype with a few counts. This sequence joins TRBV24-1 and TRBJ2-2, with a possible D match to TRBD1 (5 bases). Germline lookup yields CDR1 KGHDR and CDR2 SFDVKD. Trimming removed 4 bases from V and 3 bases from J, with 17 bases in between. The CDR3 totals 17 residues. The CDR3 nucleotides are TGTGCCACCAGTGAGCCCCCAGGGAAAGGGTACACCGGGGAGCTGTTTTTT. The encoded protein is CATSEPPGKGYTGELFF.

This clonotype turned up a few times. This sequence joins TRBV28 and TRBJ2-6, with no clear D. The germline V and J ends were trimmed by 7 bases and 3 bases, with 13 bases remaining between them. The CDR3 runs 15 residues. Germline V CDR1 and CDR2: MDHEN, SYDVKM. CDR3 region: CASTSGGGGANVLTF. The DNA for the CDR3 is TGTGCCAGCACCTCGGGCGGCGGTGGGGCCAACGTCCTGACTTTC.

A note on this clonotype: A read error may produce the germline difference seen at one junction end. This chain joins TRBV10-3 and TRBJ2-7, with TRBD1 identical over 10 bases. In germline, CDR1 is ENHRY, CDR2 SYGVKD. The CDR3 extends over 11 amino acids. The CDR3 sequence: CAISTGQGGDF. The CDR3 DNA reads as TGTGCCATCAGCACCGGACAGGGGGGCGACTTC.

The V and J genes are TRBV5-1 and TRBJ1-3; D may be TRBD1 (5 bases). CDR3 length: 20 residues. Trimming cost V 2 bases and J 0 bases, with 24 bases left between them. Germline lookup yields CDR1 SGHRS and CDR2 YFSETQ. CDR3: CASSFQPGDGFAYSGNTIYF. The CDR3 DNA reads TGCGCCAGCAGCTTCCAACCGGGGGACGGCTTCGCTTACTCTGGAAACACCATATATTTT.

This clonotype came up a few times. The CDR3 sequence: CAISEVLNTEAFF. CDR3 bases: TGTGCCATCAGTGAAGTCTTGAACACTGAAGCTTTCTTT. This sequence joins TRBV10-3 and TRBJ1-1; D remains unclear. Germline assignment: CDR1 ENHRY and CDR2 SYGVKD. The V end was cut by 3 bases, the J end by 0 bases, with 5 bases between. CDR3 length equals 13 residues.

This clonotype showed up just a few times. J is TRBJ1-4 and V is TRBV3-1; D may be TRBD1 (5 bases). Germline values: CDR1 LGHDT, CDR2 YNNKEL (reference sequence). The CDR3 is 15 amino acids. The V end was cut by 1 base, the J end by 5 bases, with 11 bases between. The CDR3 loop is CASSQGKGVNEKLFF. The CDR3 DNA is TGTGCCAGCAGCCAAGGAAAAGGGGTCAATGAAAAACTGTTTTTT.

This chain connects TRBV20-1 to TRBJ2-7; D is uncertain. CDR1 DFQATT and CDR2 SNEGSKA come from the germline V gene (reference sequence). V was trimmed by 1 base and J by 6 bases, leaving 10 bases between them. CDR3 length: 12 amino acids. Here the CDR3 DNA reads TGCAGTGCTAGAGCTTGGCCAGCCGAGCAGTACTTC. Encoded protein: CSARAWPAEQYF.

The rearrangement links TRBV10-3 to TRBJ2-5; 12 nucleotides agree with TRBD1. CDR3 length equals 17 residues. The V segment lost 5 bases and the J segment 5 bases; nucleotides outside the gene matches: 12. CDR1 is ENHRY and CDR2 is SYGVKD in the germline V gene. DNA of the CDR3: TGTGCCATCAGTCCCCTCCCTGGGACAGGGGGCGAGGAGACCCAGTACTTC. Translated, it gives CAISPLPGTGGEETQYF.